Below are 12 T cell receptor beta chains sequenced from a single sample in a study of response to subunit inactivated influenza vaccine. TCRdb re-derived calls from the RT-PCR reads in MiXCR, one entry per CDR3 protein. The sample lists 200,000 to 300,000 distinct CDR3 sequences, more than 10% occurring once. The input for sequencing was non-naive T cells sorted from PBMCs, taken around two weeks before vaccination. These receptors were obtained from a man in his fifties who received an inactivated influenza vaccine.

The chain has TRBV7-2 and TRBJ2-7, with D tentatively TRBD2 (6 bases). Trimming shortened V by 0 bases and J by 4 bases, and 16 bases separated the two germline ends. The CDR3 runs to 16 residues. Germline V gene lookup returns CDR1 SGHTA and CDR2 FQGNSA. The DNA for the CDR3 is TGTGCCAGCAGCTTAGCGCCAGCGGGTCCCCAGTACGAGCAGTACTTC. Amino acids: CASSLAPAGPQYEQYF.

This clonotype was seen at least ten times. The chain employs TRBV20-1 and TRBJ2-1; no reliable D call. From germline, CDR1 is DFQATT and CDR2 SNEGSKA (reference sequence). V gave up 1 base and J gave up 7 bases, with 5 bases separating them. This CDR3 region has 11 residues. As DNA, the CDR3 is TGCAGTGCTAGAGGATTAAATGAGCAGTTCTTC. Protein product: CSARGLNEQFF.

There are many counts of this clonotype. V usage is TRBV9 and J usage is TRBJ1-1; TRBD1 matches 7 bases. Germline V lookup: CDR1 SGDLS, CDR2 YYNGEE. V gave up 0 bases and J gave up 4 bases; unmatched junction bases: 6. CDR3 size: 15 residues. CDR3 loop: CASSVVRGGSTEAFF. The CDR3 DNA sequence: TGTGCCAGCAGCGTAGTCAGGGGGGGTAGCACTGAAGCTTTCTTT.

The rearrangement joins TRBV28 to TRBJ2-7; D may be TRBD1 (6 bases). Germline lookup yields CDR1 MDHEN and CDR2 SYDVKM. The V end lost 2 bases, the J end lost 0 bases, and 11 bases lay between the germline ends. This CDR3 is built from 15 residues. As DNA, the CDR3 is TGTGCCAGCAGTTTACCCGGACAGATCTCCTACGAGCAGTACTTC. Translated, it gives CASSLPGQISYEQYF.

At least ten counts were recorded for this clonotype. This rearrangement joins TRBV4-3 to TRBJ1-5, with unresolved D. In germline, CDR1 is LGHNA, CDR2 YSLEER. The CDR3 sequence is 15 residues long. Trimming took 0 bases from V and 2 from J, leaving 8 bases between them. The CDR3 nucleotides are TGCGCCAGCAGCCAAGACGGGCTGGGCAATCAGCCCCAGCATTTT. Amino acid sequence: CASSQDGLGNQPQHF.

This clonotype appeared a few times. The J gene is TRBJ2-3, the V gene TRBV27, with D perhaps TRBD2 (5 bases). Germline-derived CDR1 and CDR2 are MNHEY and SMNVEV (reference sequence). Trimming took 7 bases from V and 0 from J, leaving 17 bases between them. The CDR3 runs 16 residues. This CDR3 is CASKLVAGASTDTQYF. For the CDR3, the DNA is TGTGCCAGCAAACTAGTGGCCGGAGCTAGCACAGATACGCAGTATTTT.

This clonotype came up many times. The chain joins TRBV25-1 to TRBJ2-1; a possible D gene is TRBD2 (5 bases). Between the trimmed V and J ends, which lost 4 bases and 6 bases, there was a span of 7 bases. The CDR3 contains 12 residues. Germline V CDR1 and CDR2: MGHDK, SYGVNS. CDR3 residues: CASSAGSNEQFF. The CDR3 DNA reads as TGTGCCAGCAGTGCTGGGAGCAATGAGCAGTTCTTC.

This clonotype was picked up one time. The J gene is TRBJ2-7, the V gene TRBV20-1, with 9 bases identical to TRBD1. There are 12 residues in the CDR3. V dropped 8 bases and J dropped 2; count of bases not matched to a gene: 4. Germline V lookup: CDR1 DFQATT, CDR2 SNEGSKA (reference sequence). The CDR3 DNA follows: TGCAGTAAACAGGGGGCCCCCTACGAGCAGTACTTC. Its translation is CSKQGAPYEQYF.

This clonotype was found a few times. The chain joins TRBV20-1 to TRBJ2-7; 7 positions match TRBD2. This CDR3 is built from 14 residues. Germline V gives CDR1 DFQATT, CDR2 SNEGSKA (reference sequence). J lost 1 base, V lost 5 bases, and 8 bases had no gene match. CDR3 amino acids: CSAARPGLSYEQYF. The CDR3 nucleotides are TGCAGTGCTGCCCGCCCGGGACTATCCTACGAGCAGTACTTC.

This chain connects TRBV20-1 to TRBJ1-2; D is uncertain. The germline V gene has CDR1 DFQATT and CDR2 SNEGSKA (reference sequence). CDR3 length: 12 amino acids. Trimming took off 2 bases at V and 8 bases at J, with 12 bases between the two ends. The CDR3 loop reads CSARFLTKGYTF. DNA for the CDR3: TGCAGTGCTAGATTCTTGACAAAGGGCTACACCTTC.

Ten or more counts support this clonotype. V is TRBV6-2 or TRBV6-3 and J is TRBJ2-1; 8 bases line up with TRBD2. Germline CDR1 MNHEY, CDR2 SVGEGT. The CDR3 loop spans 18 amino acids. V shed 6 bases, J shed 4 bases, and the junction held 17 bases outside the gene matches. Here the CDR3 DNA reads TGTGCCAGCAGCAATGATGGTACGGGGGGGCGTGCTTACAATGAGCAGTTCTTC. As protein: CASSNDGTGGRAYNEQFF.

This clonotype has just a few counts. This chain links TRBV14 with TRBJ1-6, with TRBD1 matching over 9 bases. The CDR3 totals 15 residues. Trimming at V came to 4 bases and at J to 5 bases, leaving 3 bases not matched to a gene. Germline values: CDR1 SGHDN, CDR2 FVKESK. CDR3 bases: TGTGCCAGCAGCCGCGGGACAGGGCATAATTCACCCCTCCACTTT. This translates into CASSRGTGHNSPLHF. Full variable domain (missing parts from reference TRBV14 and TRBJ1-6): EAGVTQFPSHSVIEKGQTVTLRCDPISGHDNLYWYRRVMGKEIKFLLHFVKESKQDESGMPNNRFLAERTGGTYSTLKVQPAELEDSGVYFCASSRGTGHNSPLHFGNGTRLTVT.